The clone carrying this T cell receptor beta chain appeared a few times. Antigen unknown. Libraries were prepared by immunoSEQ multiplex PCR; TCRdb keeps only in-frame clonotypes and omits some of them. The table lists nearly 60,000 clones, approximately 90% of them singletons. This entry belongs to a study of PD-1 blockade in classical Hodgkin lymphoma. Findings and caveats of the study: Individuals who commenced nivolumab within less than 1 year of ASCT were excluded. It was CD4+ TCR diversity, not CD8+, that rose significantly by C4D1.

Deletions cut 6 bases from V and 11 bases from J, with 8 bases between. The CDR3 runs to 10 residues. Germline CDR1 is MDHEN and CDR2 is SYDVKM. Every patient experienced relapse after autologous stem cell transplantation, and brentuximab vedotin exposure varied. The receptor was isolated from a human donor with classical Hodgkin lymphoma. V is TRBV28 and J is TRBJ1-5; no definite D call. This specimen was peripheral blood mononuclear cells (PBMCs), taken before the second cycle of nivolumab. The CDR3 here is CASSLGSQHF. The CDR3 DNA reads TGTGCCAGCAGCCTTGGGTCCCAGCATTTT.